The source of this T cell receptor beta chain is a study of T-cell memory formation after mild COVID-19. For the study at large: TCR clusters mostly belonged to single donors. Study findings and constraints: Later expanders leaned toward CD4+, whereas clones contracting from day 15 to 85 were balanced CD4/CD8. Of the contracting clones, CD4+ ones lay mainly in CM and EM, and CD8+ ones in EMRA.

On this clonotype itself: Antigen specificity is unknown.

A 5'RACE reaction primed in the constant segment made cDNA libraries of TCR alpha and TCR beta, and these carried sample barcodes and UMIs. TCRdb recomputed calls from the 5' RACE reads with MiXCR, one row per CDR3 protein. The repertoire has hundreds of thousands of distinct CDR3 sequences, around 16% of them found once; the top ten carry less than 10%. The CDR3 is 14 amino acids. Germline values: CDR1 DFQATT, CDR2 SNEGSKA (reference sequence). Trimming took 5 bases from V and 7 from J, leaving 19 bases between them. The receptor's source is an adult woman who had mild COVID-19 (a few samples of this study predate the infection). Cell type and time point are not known. Sequencing input: PBMCs or a T cell subset sorted from them (not recorded which). The chain joins TRBV20-1 to TRBJ2-3; the D gene is possibly TRBD1 (5 bases). The CDR3: CSAPQGGALNTQYF. The DNA of the CDR3 is TGCAGTGCTCCCCAGGGTGGGGCCCTTAATACGCAGTATTTT.